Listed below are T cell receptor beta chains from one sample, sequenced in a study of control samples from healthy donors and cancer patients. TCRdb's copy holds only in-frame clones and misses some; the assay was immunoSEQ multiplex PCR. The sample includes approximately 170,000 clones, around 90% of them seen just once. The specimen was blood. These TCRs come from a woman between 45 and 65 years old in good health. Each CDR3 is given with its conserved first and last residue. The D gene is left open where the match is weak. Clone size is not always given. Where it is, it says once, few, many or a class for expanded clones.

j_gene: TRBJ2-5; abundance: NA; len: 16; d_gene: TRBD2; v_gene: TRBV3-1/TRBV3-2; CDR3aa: CASSRGSGGALETQYF; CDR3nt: TGTGCCAGCAGCCGCGGTAGCGGGGGGGCCTTGGAGACCCAGTACTTC
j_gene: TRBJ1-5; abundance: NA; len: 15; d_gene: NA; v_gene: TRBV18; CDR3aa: CASSPPNRVNQPQHF; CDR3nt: TGTGCCAGCTCACCACCTAACAGAGTTAATCAGCCCCAGCATTTT
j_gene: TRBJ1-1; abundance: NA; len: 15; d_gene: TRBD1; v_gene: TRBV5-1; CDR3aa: CASMMTGAPYTEAFF; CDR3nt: TGCGCCAGCATGATGACAGGGGCTCCGTACACTGAAGCTTTCTTT
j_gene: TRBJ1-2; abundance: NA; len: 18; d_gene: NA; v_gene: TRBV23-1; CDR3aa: CASSQSEGATRLLGGYTF; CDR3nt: TGCGCCAGCAGTCAATCGGAAGGGGCGACTCGGCTACTTGGGGGCTACACCTTC
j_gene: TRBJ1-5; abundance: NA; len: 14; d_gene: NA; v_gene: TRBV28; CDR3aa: CASSLWSRDQPQHF; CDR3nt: TGTGCCAGCAGTTTATGGTCCAGAGATCAGCCCCAGCATTTT
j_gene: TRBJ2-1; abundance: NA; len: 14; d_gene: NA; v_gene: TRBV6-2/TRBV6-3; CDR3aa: CASSYSSSFSEQFF; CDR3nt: TGTGCCAGCAGTTACTCATCTAGCTTCAGTGAGCAGTTCTTC
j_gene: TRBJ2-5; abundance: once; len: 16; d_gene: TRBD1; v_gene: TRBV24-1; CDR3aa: CATSDVRDRYQETQYF; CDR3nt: TGTGCCACCAGTGATGTAAGGGACAGGTACCAAGAGACCCAGTACTTC
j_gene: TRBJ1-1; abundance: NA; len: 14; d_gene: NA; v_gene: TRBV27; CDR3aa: CASSFSRATTEAFF; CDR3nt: TGTGCCAGCAGTTTCTCCAGGGCGACTACTGAAGCTTTCTTT
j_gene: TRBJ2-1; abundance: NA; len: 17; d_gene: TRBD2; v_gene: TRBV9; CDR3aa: CASSVVPAAGLGNEQFF; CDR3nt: TGTGCCAGCAGCGTAGTTCCCGCAGCGGGACTAGGGAATGAGCAGTTCTTC
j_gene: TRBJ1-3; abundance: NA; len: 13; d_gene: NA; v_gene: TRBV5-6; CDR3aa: CASSFSGGNTIYF; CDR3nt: TGTGCCAGCAGCTTTTCCGGTGGAAACACCATATATTTT
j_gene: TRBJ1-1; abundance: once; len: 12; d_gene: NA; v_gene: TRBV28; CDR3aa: CASSSGPRGAFF; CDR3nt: TGTGCCAGCAGCTCGGGACCAAGAGGAGCTTTCTTT
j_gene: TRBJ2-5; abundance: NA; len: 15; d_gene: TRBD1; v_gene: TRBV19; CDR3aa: CASSIPSGGRETQYF; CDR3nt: TGTGCCAGTAGTATCCCCTCAGGGGGCCGAGAGACCCAGTACTTC
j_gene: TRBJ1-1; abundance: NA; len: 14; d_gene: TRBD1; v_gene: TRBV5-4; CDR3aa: CASSPGQGTGEAFF; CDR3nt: TGTGCCAGCAGCCCGGGACAGGGAACGGGGGAGGCTTTCTTT
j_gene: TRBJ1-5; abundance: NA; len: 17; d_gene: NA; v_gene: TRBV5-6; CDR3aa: CASSFWPGIRGNQPQHF; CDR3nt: TGTGCCAGCAGCTTTTGGCCGGGGATCCGAGGCAATCAGCCCCAGCATTTT
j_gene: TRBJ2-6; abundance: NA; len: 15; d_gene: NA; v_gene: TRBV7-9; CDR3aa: CASSLGSSGANVLTF; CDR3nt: TGTGCCAGCAGCTTAGGTAGCTCTGGGGCCAACGTCCTGACTTTC
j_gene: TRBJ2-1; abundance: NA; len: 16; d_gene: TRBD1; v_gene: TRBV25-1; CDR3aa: CASSDRTGQNYNEQFF; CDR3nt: TGTGCCAGCAGTGATCGGACAGGGCAGAACTACAATGAGCAGTTCTTC
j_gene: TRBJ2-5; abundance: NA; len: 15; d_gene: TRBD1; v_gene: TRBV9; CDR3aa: CASSVGTAVQETQYF; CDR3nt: TGTGCCAGCAGCGTCGGGACAGCAGTTCAAGAGACCCAGTACTTC
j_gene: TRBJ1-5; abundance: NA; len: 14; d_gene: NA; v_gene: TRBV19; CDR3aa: CASSIGGSNQPQHF; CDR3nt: TGTGCCAGTAGTATCGGGGGAAGCAATCAGCCCCAGCATTTT
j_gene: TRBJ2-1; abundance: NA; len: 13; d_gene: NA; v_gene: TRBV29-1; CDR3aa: CSAQGPTYNEQFF; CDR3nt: TGCAGCGCCCAGGGGCCCACCTACAATGAGCAGTTCTTC
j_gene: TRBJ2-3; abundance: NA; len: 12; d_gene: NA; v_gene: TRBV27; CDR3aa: CASSPGLGTQYF; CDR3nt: TGTGCCAGCAGTCCAGGCCTGGGGACGCAGTATTTT
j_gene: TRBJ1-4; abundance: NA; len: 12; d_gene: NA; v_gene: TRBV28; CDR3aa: CASSRGNEKLFF; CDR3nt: TGTGCCAGCAGTCGGGGAAATGAAAAACTGTTTTTT
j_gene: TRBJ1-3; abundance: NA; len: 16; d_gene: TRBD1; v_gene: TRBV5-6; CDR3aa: CASSFRTGASGNTIYF; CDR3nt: TGTGCCAGCAGCTTTCGGACAGGGGCCTCTGGAAACACCATATATTTT
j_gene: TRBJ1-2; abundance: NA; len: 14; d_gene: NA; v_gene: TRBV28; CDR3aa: CASRPPMGGAGYTF; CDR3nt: TGTGCCAGCAGGCCCCCGATGGGGGGAGCGGGCTACACCTTC
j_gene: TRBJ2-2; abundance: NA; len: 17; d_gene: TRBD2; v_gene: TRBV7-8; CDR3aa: CASSSLAGVGSPGELFF; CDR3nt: TGTGCCAGCAGCTCACTAGCGGGAGTAGGTTCCCCCGGGGAGCTGTTTTTT
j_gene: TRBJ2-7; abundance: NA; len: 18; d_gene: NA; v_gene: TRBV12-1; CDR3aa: CASSFERWGRGGPYEQYF; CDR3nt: TGTGCCAGCAGCTTTGAACGGTGGGGCCGGGGGGGTCCCTACGAGCAGTACTTC
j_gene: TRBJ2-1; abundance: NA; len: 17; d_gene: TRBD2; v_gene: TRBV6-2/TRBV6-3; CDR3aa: CASSYSRLAGGPGEQFF; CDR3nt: TGTGCCAGCAGTTACTCGAGGCTAGCGGGGGGGCCAGGCGAGCAGTTCTTC
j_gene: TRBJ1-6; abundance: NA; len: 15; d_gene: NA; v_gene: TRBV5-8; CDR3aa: CASSLGGSLYSPLHF; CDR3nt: TGTGCCAGCAGCTTGGGAGGCAGCCTCTATTCACCCCTCCACTTT
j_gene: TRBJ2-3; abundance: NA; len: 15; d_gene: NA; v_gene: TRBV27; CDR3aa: CASGSYNPGQGTQYF; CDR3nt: TGTGCCAGCGGCTCATATAACCCAGGGCAGGGCACGCAGTATTTT
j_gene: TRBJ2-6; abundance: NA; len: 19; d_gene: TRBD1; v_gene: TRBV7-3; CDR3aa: CASSLGTGALLSGANVLTF; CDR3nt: TGTGCCAGCAGCTTGGGGACAGGGGCCCTTCTCTCTGGGGCCAACGTCCTGACTTTC
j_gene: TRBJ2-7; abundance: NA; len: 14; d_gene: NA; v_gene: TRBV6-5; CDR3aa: CASSSITVTYEQYF; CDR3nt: TGTGCCAGCAGTTCCATAACAGTAACCTACGAGCAGTACTTC
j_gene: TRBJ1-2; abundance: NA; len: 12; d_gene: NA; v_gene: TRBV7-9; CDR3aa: CASNRAGDGYTF; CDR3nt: TGTGCCAGCAACCGGGCAGGGGATGGCTACACCTTC
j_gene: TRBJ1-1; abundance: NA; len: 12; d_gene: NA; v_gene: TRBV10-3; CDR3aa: CATTDMNTEAFF; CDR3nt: TGTGCCACGACAGATATGAACACTGAAGCTTTCTTT
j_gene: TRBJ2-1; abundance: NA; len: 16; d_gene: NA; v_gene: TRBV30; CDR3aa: CAWSVQWRGPYNEQFF; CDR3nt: TGTGCCTGGAGTGTACAGTGGAGGGGCCCCTACAATGAGCAGTTCTTC
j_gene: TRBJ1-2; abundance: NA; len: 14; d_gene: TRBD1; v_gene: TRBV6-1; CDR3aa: CASSERTGKDGYTF; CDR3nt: TGTGCCAGCAGTGAACGGACAGGGAAGGATGGCTACACCTTC
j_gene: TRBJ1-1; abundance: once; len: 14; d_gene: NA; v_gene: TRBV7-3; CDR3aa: CASSSNTPVSEAFF; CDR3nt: TGTGCCAGCAGCTCCAATACCCCAGTCTCTGAAGCTTTCTTT
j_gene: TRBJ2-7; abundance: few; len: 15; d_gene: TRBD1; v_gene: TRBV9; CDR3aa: CASSVGATGEYEQYF; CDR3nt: TGTGCCAGCAGCGTAGGGGCGACAGGGGAATACGAGCAGTACTTC
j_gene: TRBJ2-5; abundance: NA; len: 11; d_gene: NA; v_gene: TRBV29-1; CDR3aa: CSGILRVTQYF; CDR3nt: TGCAGCGGGATCCTCAGGGTGACCCAGTACTTC
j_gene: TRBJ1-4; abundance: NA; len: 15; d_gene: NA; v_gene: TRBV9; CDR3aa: CASSGTGTLNEKLFF; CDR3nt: TGTGCCAGCAGCGGAACAGGGACATTAAATGAAAAACTGTTTTTT
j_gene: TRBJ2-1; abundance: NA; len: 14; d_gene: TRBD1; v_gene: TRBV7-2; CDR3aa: CASSLGGQPNEQFF; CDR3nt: TGTGCCAGCAGCTTAGGGGGACAGCCCAATGAGCAGTTCTTC
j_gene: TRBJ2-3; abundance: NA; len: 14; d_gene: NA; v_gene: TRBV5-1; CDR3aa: CASSLGGVADTQYF; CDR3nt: TGCGCCAGCAGCTTGGGTGGGGTGGCAGATACGCAGTATTTT
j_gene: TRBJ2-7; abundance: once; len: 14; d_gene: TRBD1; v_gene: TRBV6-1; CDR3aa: CASSEGQGSYEQYF; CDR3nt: TGTGCCAGCAGTGAAGGACAGGGATCCTACGAGCAGTACTTC
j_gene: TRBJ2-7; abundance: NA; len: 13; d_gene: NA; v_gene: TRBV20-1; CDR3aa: CSASRSGSYEQYF; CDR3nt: TGCAGTGCTAGTCGCAGCGGCTCCTACGAGCAGTACTTC
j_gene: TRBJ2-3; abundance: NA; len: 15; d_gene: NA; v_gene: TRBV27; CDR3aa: CASRDRQGGTDTQYF; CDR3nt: TGTGCCAGCAGGGACCGACAAGGGGGCACAGATACGCAGTATTTT
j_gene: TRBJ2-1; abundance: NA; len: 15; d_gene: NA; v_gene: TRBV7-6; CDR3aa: CASSLGGTSYNEQFF; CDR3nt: TGTGCCAGCAGCTTAGGAGGCACCAGCTACAATGAGCAGTTCTTC
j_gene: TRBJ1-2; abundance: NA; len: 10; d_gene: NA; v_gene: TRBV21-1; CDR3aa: CASRGSGYTF; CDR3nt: TGTGCCAGCAGGGGGAGTGGCTACACCTTC
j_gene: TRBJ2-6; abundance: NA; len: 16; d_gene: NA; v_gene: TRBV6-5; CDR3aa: CASSYDRISGANVLTF; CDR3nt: TGTGCCAGCAGTTACGACAGAATCTCGGGGGCCAACGTCCTGACTTTC
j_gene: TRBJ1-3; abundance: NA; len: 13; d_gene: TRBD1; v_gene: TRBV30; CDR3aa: CAWGTASGNTIYF; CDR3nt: TGTGCCTGGGGGACAGCATCTGGAAACACCATATATTTT
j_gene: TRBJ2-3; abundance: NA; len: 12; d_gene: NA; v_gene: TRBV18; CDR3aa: CASSPITDTQYF; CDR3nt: TGTGCCAGCTCACCCATCACAGATACGCAGTATTTT
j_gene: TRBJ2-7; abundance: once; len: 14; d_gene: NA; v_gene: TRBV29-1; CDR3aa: CSVVGQGTWYEQYF; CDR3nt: TGCAGCGTTGTGGGTCAGGGGACGTGGTACGAGCAGTACTTC
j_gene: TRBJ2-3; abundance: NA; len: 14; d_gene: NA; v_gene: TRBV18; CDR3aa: CASSPLTGTDTQYF; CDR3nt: TGTGCCAGCTCACCGTTAACAGGGACAGATACGCAGTATTTT
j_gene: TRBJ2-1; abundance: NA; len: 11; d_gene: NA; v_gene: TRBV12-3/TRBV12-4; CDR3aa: CASSSLNEQFF; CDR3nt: TGTGCCAGCAGTTCGTTGAATGAGCAGTTCTTC
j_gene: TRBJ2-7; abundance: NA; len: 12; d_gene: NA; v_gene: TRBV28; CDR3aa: CASSGSRYEQYF; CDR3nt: TGTGCCAGCAGCGGAAGCCGGTACGAGCAGTACTTC
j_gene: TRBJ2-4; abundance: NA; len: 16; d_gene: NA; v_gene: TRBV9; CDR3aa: CASSGDPRVPGNIQYF; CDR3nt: TGTGCCAGCAGCGGAGATCCTCGGGTCCCCGGAAACATTCAGTACTTC
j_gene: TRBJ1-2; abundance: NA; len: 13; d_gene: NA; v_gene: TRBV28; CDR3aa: CASKGTTGYGYTF; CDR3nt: TGTGCCAGCAAGGGAACCACGGGCTATGGCTACACCTTC
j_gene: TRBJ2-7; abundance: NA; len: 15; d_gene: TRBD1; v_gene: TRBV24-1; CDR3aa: CATSGLGTGTYEQYF; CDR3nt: TGTGCCACCAGTGGACTGGGGACAGGGACCTACGAGCAGTACTTC
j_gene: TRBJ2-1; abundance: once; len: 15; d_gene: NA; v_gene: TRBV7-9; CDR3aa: CASSSPRAVYNEQFF; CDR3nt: TGTGCCAGCAGCTCACCCCGAGCAGTCTACAATGAGCAGTTCTTC
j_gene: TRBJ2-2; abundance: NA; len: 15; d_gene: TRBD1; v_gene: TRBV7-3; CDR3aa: CASSPTGSTIGELFF; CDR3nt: TGTGCCAGCAGCCCGACAGGGTCAACAATCGGGGAGCTGTTTTTT
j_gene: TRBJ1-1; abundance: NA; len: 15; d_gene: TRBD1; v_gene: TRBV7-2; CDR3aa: CASSKTGQPYTEAFF; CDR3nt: TGTGCCAGCAGCAAGACGGGACAGCCGTACACTGAAGCTTTCTTT
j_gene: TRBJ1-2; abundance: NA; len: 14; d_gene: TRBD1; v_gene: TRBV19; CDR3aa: CASSSGTGVYGYTF; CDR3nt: TGTGCCAGTAGTTCCGGGACAGGGGTCTATGGCTACACCTTC
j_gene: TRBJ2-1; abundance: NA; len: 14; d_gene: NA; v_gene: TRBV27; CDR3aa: CASSSGLNGDEQFF; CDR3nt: TGTGCCAGCAGTTCAGGACTCAACGGGGATGAGCAGTTCTTC